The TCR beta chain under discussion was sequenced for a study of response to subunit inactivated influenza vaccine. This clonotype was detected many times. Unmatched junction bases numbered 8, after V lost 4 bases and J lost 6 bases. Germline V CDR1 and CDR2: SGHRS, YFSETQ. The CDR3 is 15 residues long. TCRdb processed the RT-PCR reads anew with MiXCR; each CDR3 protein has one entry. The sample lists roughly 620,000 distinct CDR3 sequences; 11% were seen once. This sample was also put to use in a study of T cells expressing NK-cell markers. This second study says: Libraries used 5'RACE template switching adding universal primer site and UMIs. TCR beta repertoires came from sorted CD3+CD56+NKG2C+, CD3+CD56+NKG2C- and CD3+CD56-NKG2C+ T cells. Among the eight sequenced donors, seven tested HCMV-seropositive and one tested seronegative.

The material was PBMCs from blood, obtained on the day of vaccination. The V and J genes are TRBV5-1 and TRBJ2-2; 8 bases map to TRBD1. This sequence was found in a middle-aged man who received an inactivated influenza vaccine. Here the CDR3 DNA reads TGCGCCAGCAGCCCTGGACAGGGAGGATCCGGGGAGCTGTTTTTT. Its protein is CASSPGQGGSGELFF.